A single sample is the source of the 20 T cell receptor beta chains below, sequenced in a study of blood T cell repertoires in COVID-19. Repertoires were generated with immunoSEQ multiplex PCR, while TCRdb's copy carries only in-frame clones and drops some. The data contain 150,000 to 190,000 clones, 85% of them seen just once; the ten biggest clones take up around 8.1%. The material sequenced was peripheral blood. The receptors here all came from a woman in her fifties or sixties with COVID-19, enrolled during active disease.

The chain carries TRBV5-1 and TRBJ2-2; TRBD1 aligns across 9 bases. CDR1 is SGHRS, CDR2 YFSETQ, per germline. The V segment lost 4 bases and the J segment 5 bases; nucleotides outside the gene matches: 12. This CDR3 is built from 17 residues. The CDR3, as DNA: TGCGCCAGCAGCAGCTTTGGACAGGGGACGGGGACCGGGGAGCTGTTTTTT. Translation: CASSSFGQGTGTGELFF.

V is TRBV27 and J is TRBJ1-5; D is unresolved. CDR1 is MNHEY, CDR2 SMNVEV, per germline (reference sequence). V shed 3 bases and J shed 2 bases, with 2 bases lying between them. The CDR3 runs to 12 residues. Here the CDR3 reads CASSFGNQPQHF. The CDR3 region has the DNA TGTGCCAGCAGTTTCGGCAATCAGCCCCAGCATTTT.

The chain carries TRBV5-1 and TRBJ2-3; maybe TRBD2 (6 bases). This CDR3 spans 16 amino acids. Germline CDR1 reads SGHRS; CDR2 reads YFSETQ. V was pared by 0 bases and J by 2 bases, with 13 bases between. This CDR3 reads CASSLGSGSYTDTQYF. Here the CDR3 DNA reads TGCGCCAGCAGCTTGGGAAGCGGGTCCTACACAGATACGCAGTATTTT.

The chain employs TRBV19 and TRBJ1-5; D is ambiguous. With 5 bases removed from V and 5 bases from J, the gap between germline ends came to 10 bases. CDR3 length equals 13 residues. Germline assignment: CDR1 LNHDA and CDR2 SQIVND (reference sequence). The CDR3 DNA reads as TGTGCCAGTAGTGGTCAGTTTTATCAGCCCCAGCATTTT. It translates to CASSGQFYQPQHF. Using reference TRBV19 and TRBJ1-5 for the parts outside the CDR3, the full variable domain is DGGITQSPKYLFRKEGQNVTLSCEQNLNHDAMYWYRQDPGQGLRLIYYSQIVNDFQKGDIAEGYSVSREKKESFPLTVTSAQKNPTAFYLCASSGQFYQPQHFGDGTRLSIL.

The rearrangement links TRBV7-8 to TRBJ2-5; 8 positions match TRBD2. This CDR3 is built from 17 residues. CDR1 and CDR2 (germline): SGHVS, FQNEAQ. V shed 1 base and J 6 bases; nucleotides not matched to a gene: 13. The CDR3 sequence: CASSLVETGGPEKTQYF. The CDR3 nucleotides are TGTGCCAGCAGCTTAGTCGAAACGGGAGGGCCGGAGAAGACCCAGTACTTC.

The chain uses TRBV5-6 and TRBJ1-2; TRBD1 matches at 10 bases. CDR1 and CDR2 (germline): SGHDT, YYEEEE. V gave up 3 bases and J gave up 13 bases; unmatched junction bases: 6. The CDR3 runs to 12 residues. The CDR3 region is CASSWGQGRVTF. CDR3 sequence (DNA): TGTGCCAGCAGCTGGGGACAGGGGAGAGTCACCTTC.

The chain combines TRBV29-1 with TRBJ1-2, with D maybe TRBD1 (6 bases). V was shortened by 1 base and J by 4 bases, with 13 bases between the two germline ends. The CDR3 is made up of 14 amino acids. CDR1 is SQVTM and CDR2 is ANQGSEA in the germline V gene. CDR3 region: CSVEAGAGGYGYTF. The CDR3 DNA follows: TGCAGCGTTGAAGCAGGGGCGGGTGGCTATGGCTACACCTTC.

For the CDR3, the DNA is TGTGCCATCAGTGATTCACAGCTAAACCGCTCTGGAAACACCATATATTTT. This gives the protein CAISDSQLNRSGNTIYF. V and J are TRBV10-3 and TRBJ1-3, with no clear D. The CDR3 extends over 17 amino acids. Germline lookup yields CDR1 ENHRY and CDR2 SYGVKD. V lost 3 bases and J 0 bases, leaving 15 bases between the germline ends.

The V gene is TRBV5-1, the J gene TRBJ1-2, with D possibly being TRBD1 (5 bases). From germline, CDR1 is SGHRS and CDR2 YFSETQ. CDR3 length: 13 amino acids. The ends were cut back, 0 bases at V and 8 bases at J, with 11 bases in the middle. The CDR3 DNA reads as TGCGCCAGCAGCTTGGAGGGAGGGGACGGCTACACCTTC. As protein: CASSLEGGDGYTF.

The J gene is TRBJ2-1, the V gene TRBV6-1, with a tentative D call TRBD1 (6 bases). Germline-derived CDR1 and CDR2 are MNHNS and SASEGT. The germline V and J ends were trimmed by 3 bases and 2 bases, with 11 bases remaining between them. The CDR3 has 15 amino acids. The DNA of the CDR3 is TGTGCCAGCAGTGAGAACAGGGTCCCCTACAATGAGCAGTTCTTC. This gives the protein CASSENRVPYNEQFF.

CDR3 loop: CASSSTGADTEAFF. The CDR3 DNA reads TGCGCCAGCAGCTCGACAGGGGCGGACACTGAAGCTTTCTTT. This sequence joins TRBV5-1 and TRBJ1-1, with 8 bases that match TRBD1. The germline V gene has CDR1 SGHRS and CDR2 YFSETQ. The junction had 4 bases not matched to a gene; V was cut back by 3 bases and J by 3 bases. The CDR3 contains 14 residues. The complete variable domain, with remaining parts taken from reference TRBV5-1 and TRBJ1-1, reads KAGVTQTPRYLIKTRGQQVTLSCSPISGHRSVSWYQQTPGQGLQFLFEYFSETQRNKGNFPGRFSGRQFSNSRSEMNVSTLELGDSALYLCASSSTGADTEAFFGQGTRLTVV.

The rearrangement links TRBV5-1 to TRBJ1-1, with no clear D. Germline V gene data show CDR1 as SGHRS and CDR2 as YFSETQ. This CDR3 spans 14 amino acids. The V end was cut by 4 bases, the J end by 5 bases, with 15 bases between. For the CDR3, the DNA is TGCGCCAGCAGCCCCGCAGAGGGAAGGACTGAAGCTTTCTTT. It codes for CASSPAEGRTEAFF.

The V and J genes are TRBV14 and TRBJ1-2; 9 nucleotides match TRBD1. The CDR3 has 12 amino acids. Trimming at V came to 6 bases and at J to 7 bases, leaving 3 bases not matched to a gene. Germline lookup yields CDR1 SGHDN and CDR2 FVKESK. The CDR3, as DNA: TGTGCCAGCAGTGGGACAGGGTTTGGCTACACCTTC. Translating it yields CASSGTGFGYTF.

The sample holds a few counts of this clone. Written as DNA, the CDR3 is TGTGCCAGCAGTGGGAGGGAAGGACCGCTCTATGGCTACACCTTC. It encodes CASSGREGPLYGYTF. The genes are TRBV6-2 or TRBV6-3 and TRBJ1-2, with D uncertain. Germline values: CDR1 MNHEY, CDR2 SVGEGT. The CDR3 has 15 amino acids. Trimming left V 5 bases short and J 4 bases short, with 17 bases between.

Only a few counts were recorded for this clone. This chain joins TRBV5-1 and TRBJ2-1; D is possibly TRBD2 (5 bases). CDR3 length equals 15 residues. Germline CDR1 and CDR2: SGHRS and YFSETQ. Trimming removed 0 bases at V and 6 bases at J, with 13 bases between. For the CDR3, the DNA is TGCGCCAGCAGCTTGGCAGCGGACTTTGTCAATGAGCAGTTCTTC. Translation: CASSLAADFVNEQFF.

The rearrangement links TRBV9 to TRBJ2-7; 9 nucleotides agree with TRBD2. V was clipped by 0 bases and J by 3 bases; unmatched bases: 1. The CDR3 covers 14 residues. Germline values: CDR1 SGDLS, CDR2 YYNGEE. The chain's CDR3 is CASSVVAGDYEQYF. CDR3 nucleotides: TGTGCCAGCAGCGTAGTAGCGGGAGACTACGAGCAGTACTTC.

The V and J genes are TRBV10-2 and TRBJ1-1; a weak D match, TRBD1 (5 bases). With 2 bases removed from V and 0 bases from J, the gap between germline ends came to 19 bases. The CDR3 is 18 residues long. The germline gives CDR1 WSHSY, CDR2 SAAADI. The CDR3, as DNA: TGCGCCAGCAGTGAGGGCGGCTGGAGCAGGGTCCTGAACACTGAAGCTTTCTTT. Translation: CASSEGGWSRVLNTEAFF.

The genes are TRBV24-1 and TRBJ2-3, with TRBD2 as a possible D gene (6 bases). CDR1 is KGHDR and CDR2 is SFDVKD in the germline V gene. Trimming pared 1 base from V and 2 bases from J, leaving 12 bases between. The CDR3 consists of 16 residues. CDR3 sequence (DNA): TGTGCCACCAGTGATTTATGGGGGGAACTCACAGATACGCAGTATTTT. Its protein is CATSDLWGELTDTQYF.

This rearrangement joins TRBV4-1 to TRBJ1-2; 7 bases are shared with TRBD1. J lost 2 bases, V lost 2 bases, and 5 bases had no gene match. This CDR3 comprises 15 residues. Germline CDR1 and CDR2: MGHRA and YSYEKL. The CDR3 DNA is TGCGCCAGCAGCCAATGGACAGGAGGGAACTATGGCTACACCTTC. Translated: CASSQWTGGNYGYTF.

The gene calls are TRBV3-1 (or the pseudogene TRBV3-2) and TRBJ1-4; D is unresolved. Trimming removed 3 bases from V and 3 bases from J, with 14 bases in between. Germline V gene lookup returns CDR1 LGHDT and CDR2 YNNKEL (reference sequence). The CDR3 consists of 16 residues. CDR3 coding DNA: TGTGCCAGCAGCCATAGCGACGTGGGTGCTAATGAAAAACTGTTTTTT. Encoded protein: CASSHSDVGANEKLFF.